The 6 T cell receptor beta chains in this list originate from one sample, sequenced in a study of T cell responses to AZD1222 COVID-19 vaccine. TCRdb's copy holds only in-frame clones and misses some; the assay was immunoSEQ multiplex PCR. The repertoire includes roughly 92,000 clones, approximately 91% of them detected once, and 5% sits in the top ten. The specimen was peripheral blood, collected 28 days after the second AZD1222 dose. Source of these receptors: an adult who received the AZD1222 COVID-19 vaccine.

This chain uses TRBV5-4 with TRBJ1-6; D is unresolved. Trimming took 2 bases from V and 10 from J, leaving 7 bases between them. The CDR3 contains 12 residues. The germline gives CDR1 SGHNT, CDR2 YYREEE (reference sequence). Written as DNA, the CDR3 is TGTGCCAGCAGCTTCGAGAGGTCACCCCTCCACTTT. Amino acids: CASSFERSPLHF.

This chain uses TRBV6-5 with TRBJ2-7; 7 bases map to TRBD2. This CDR3 has 15 residues. Germline CDR1 and CDR2: MNHEY and SVGAGI. The junction had 12 bases not matched to a gene; V was cut back by 8 bases and J by 2 bases. The CDR3 region is CASHVAGVMTYEQYF. CDR3 coding DNA: TGTGCCAGCCACGTGGCGGGGGTCATGACCTACGAGCAGTACTTC.

The J gene is TRBJ1-5, the V gene TRBV24-1; the match to TRBD1 covers 7 bases. CDR1 is KGHDR and CDR2 is SFDVKD in the germline V gene. This CDR3 is built from 14 residues. The V and J ends lost 12 bases and 2 bases, in that order; junction bases with no gene match: 9. CDR3 region: CASNRTGCNQPQHF. In DNA form, the CDR3 reads TGTGCCTCCAATCGGACAGGTTGCAATCAGCCCCAGCATTTT.

The chain recombines TRBV18 with TRBJ1-5; D may be TRBD1 (5 bases). In germline, CDR1 is KGHSH, CDR2 LQKENI. V lost 4 bases to trimming and J lost 5 bases, with 12 bases between them. CDR3 length: 14 amino acids. CDR3: CASSLTTVYQPQHF. DNA for the CDR3: TGTGCCAGCTCACTAACGACAGTGTATCAGCCCCAGCATTTT. The whole variable domain, filled in from reference TRBV18 and TRBJ1-5, reads NAGVMQNPRHLVRRRGQEARLRCSPMKGHSHVYWYRQLPEEGLKFMVYLQKENIIDESGMPKERFSAEFPKEGPSILRIQQVVRGDSAAYFCASSLTTVYQPQHFGDGTRLSIL.

This clone has a single count. The chain joins TRBV18 to TRBJ2-7; D not certain. V was clipped by 5 bases and J by 3 bases, with 8 bases between them. This CDR3 spans 12 amino acids. Germline V lookup: CDR1 KGHSH, CDR2 LQKENI. The CDR3: CASSATDYEQYF. CDR3 nucleotides: TGTGCCAGCTCAGCAACCGACTACGAGCAGTACTTC.

The V and J genes are TRBV18 and TRBJ1-3; D is ambiguous. V lost 4 bases and J 7 bases, leaving 17 bases between the germline ends. The germline V gene has CDR1 KGHSH and CDR2 LQKENI. This CDR3 contains 15 residues. The CDR3 bases are TGTGCCAGCTCACAAGCGGACTCCCGATGGAACACCATATATTTT. The encoded protein is CASSQADSRWNTIYF.